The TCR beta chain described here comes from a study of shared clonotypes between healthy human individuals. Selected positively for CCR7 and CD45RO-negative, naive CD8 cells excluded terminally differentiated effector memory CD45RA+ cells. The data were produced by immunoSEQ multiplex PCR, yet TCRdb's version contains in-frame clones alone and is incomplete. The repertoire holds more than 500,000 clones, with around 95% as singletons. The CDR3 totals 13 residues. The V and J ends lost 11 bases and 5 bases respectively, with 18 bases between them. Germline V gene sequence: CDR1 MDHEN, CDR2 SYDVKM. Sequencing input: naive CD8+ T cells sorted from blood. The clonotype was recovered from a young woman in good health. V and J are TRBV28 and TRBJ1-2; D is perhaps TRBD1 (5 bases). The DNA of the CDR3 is TGTGCCGTACAGGCTGCGAGGGCTTATGGCTACACCTTC. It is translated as CAVQAARAYGYTF.